This note documents a single TCR beta chain sequence. The germline V gene has CDR1 PRHDT and CDR2 FYEKMQ (reference sequence). The CDR3 has 15 amino acids. Trimming cost V 0 bases and J 5 bases; bases outside gene matches: 5. This record comes from a study of blood T cell repertoires in COVID-19. Overall study: The cDNA or gDNA used as material had been derived from T cells, B-cell-depleted T cells, or PBMCs.

The data were produced by immunoSEQ multiplex PCR, yet TCRdb's version contains in-frame clones alone and is incomplete. Seen here are a few hundred thousand clones, around 81% observed once, and the top ten hold approximately 4.3%. The chain combines TRBV13 with TRBJ2-7; 9 nucleotides align to TRBD2. Sequencing was performed on PBMCs or T cells enriched from blood (not recorded which). This clonotype was sampled from a man under 40 with acute COVID-19. The CDR3 DNA follows: TGTGCCAGCAGCTTAGGTGGCGGGGGGGCCAACGAGCAGTACTTC. Its protein is CASSLGGGGANEQYF.